What follows are 21 T cell receptor beta chains derived from one specimen sequenced in a study of T cell repertoires in aging, cancer and after chemotherapy. The template was genomic DNA from peripheral blood, not RNA. Rearranged V-D-J TRB sequences were amplified with a mixed TRB-A/B primer pool. MiXCR, applied by TCRdb to the multiplex PCR reads, yields one record per CDR3 protein. The repertoire includes approximately 8,400 distinct CDR3 sequences, approximately 31% of them detected once, and around 3.9% sits in the top ten. Sequences were obtained from blood. The receptors come from a human donor in good health.

Regarding this clonotype: One end of the junction fails to match germline, which may point to a read error. This chain connects TRBV4-3 to TRBJ1-1; 9 nucleotides match TRBD1. Germline CDR1 LGHNA, CDR2 YSLEER. The CDR3 covers 16 residues. The CDR3 spells CASSQLDRGINTEAFF. CDR3 coding DNA: TGTGCCAGCAGCCAACTCGACAGGGGGATTAACACTGAAGCTTTCTTT.

By share of the sample, this clonotype is medium-sized (0.01 to 0.1%). The chain recombines TRBV29-1 with TRBJ1-2, with D perhaps matching TRBD1 (6 bases). The CDR3 totals 12 residues. Trimming removed 8 bases at V and 6 bases at J, with 16 bases between. Germline V gene sequence: CDR1 SQVTM, CDR2 ANQGSEA. This CDR3 reads CSFDRLANGYTF. The CDR3 DNA sequence: TGCAGCTTCGACAGGTTGGCAAATGGCTACACCTTC.

This clonotype counts as medium-sized. One junction end disagrees with the germline gene, perhaps due to a read error. CDR3: CASTIAISGNTIYF. The CDR3 region has the DNA TGTGCCAGTACTATAGCTATCTCTGGAAACACCATATATTTT. This chain uses TRBV19 with TRBJ1-3; D uncertain. This CDR3 is built from 14 residues. Per germline, CDR1 LNHDA and CDR2 SQIVND (reference sequence). Variable domain in full (rest from reference TRBV19 and TRBJ1-3): DGGITQSPKYLFRKEGQNVTLSCEQNLNHDAMYWYRQDPGQGLRLIYYSQIVNDFQKGDIAEGYSVSREKKESFPLTVTSAQKNPTAFYLCASTIAISGNTIYFGEGSWLTVV.

This clonotype has just a few counts. This rearrangement joins TRBV27 to TRBJ1-1; the D is unclear. Trimming cost V 6 bases and J 5 bases, with 13 bases left between them. This CDR3 has 13 amino acids. Germline V CDR1 and CDR2: MNHEY, SMNVEV (reference sequence). CDR3 DNA sequence: TGTGCCAGCAGCCTGGAGGGTCGGACTGAAGCTTTCTTT. Translation: CASSLEGRTEAFF.

This clonotype was detected once. The rearrangement joins TRBV10-3 to TRBJ2-7; D possibly corresponds to TRBD1 (5 bases). V lost 5 bases and J lost 1, with 12 bases in between. The CDR3 is made up of 14 amino acids. The germline V gene has CDR1 ENHRY and CDR2 SYGVKD. DNA of the CDR3: TGTGCCATCAGTTCCCAGGGTGGATCCTACGAGCAGTACTTC. It is translated as CAISSQGGSYEQYF.

In DNA form, the CDR3 reads TGTGCCAGCAGCCAAGATTCATTTATAGCGGGGGGTCACACAGATACGCAGTATTTT. This sequence encodes CASSQDSFIAGGHTDTQYF. The V and J genes are TRBV4-2 and TRBJ2-3, with 10 bases matching TRBD2. CDR1 and CDR2 from the germline V gene are LGHNA and YNFKEQ. The V gene end was trimmed by 0 bases and the J gene end by 2 bases; junction bases not matched to a gene: 11. The CDR3 contains 19 residues.

This clonotype is medium-sized (0.01 to 0.1%) by share. The rearrangement joins TRBV6-5 to TRBJ2-7; 8 bases align to TRBD1. Losses at the gene ends were 5 bases for V and 5 bases for J; bases not matched to a gene: 2. In germline, CDR1 is MNHEY, CDR2 SVGAGI. CDR3 size: 12 residues. The CDR3 nucleotides are TGTGCCAGCAGTCAGACAGGGGACGAGCAGTACTTC. Protein: CASSQTGDEQYF.

This clonotype was counted a few times. V usage is TRBV27 and J usage is TRBJ1-1; 9 bases agree with TRBD1. Germline loops: CDR1 MNHEY, CDR2 SMNVEV (reference sequence). The CDR3 runs 15 residues. Trimming took 5 bases from V and 1 from J; bases not matched to a gene: 5. CDR3 in amino acids: CASSINRGPNTEAFF. CDR3 bases: TGTGCCAGCAGTATAAACAGGGGGCCGAACACTGAAGCTTTCTTT.

This clonotype was seen a few times. This rearrangement joins TRBV6-2 or TRBV6-3 to TRBJ1-1; D is undetermined. This CDR3 region has 13 residues. Trimming cost V 8 bases and J 10 bases, with 20 bases left between them. Looked up from germline, CDR1 is MNHEY and CDR2 is SVGEGT. The CDR3 region has the DNA TGTGCCAGCGTTGCACAATTCTGGTATCGAGCTTTCTTT. Protein: CASVAQFWYRAFF.

As to this clonotype: Compared with germline, one end of the junction differs, possibly owing to a read error. The chain joins TRBV12-3 or TRBV12-4 to TRBJ2-3, with TRBD2 matching 12 bases. The CDR3 has 15 amino acids. CDR3 nucleotide sequence: TGTTCCAGCAGTGCTAGCGGGGGGGGCACAGATACGCAGTATTTT. It yields the protein CSSSASGGGTDTQYF.

The chain recombines TRBV27 with TRBJ2-5; 12 positions agree with TRBD2. The trim removed 5 bases at V and 0 bases at J, leaving 10 bases unmatched. The CDR3 covers 18 residues. Germline loops: CDR1 MNHEY, CDR2 SMNVEV (reference sequence). The CDR3 sequence is CASSGLAGREGYQETQYF. Here the CDR3 DNA reads TGTGCCAGCAGTGGACTAGCGGGGCGTGAGGGGTACCAAGAGACCCAGTACTTC.

The chain has TRBV7-9 and TRBJ1-3, with D hard to call. The CDR3 extends over 13 amino acids. Per the germline V gene, CDR1 is SEHNR and CDR2 is FQNEAQ (reference sequence). Between the trimmed V and J ends, which lost 6 bases and 1 base, there was a span of 7 bases. The CDR3 protein is CASRTSSGNTIYF. CDR3 bases: TGTGCCAGCAGGACCAGTTCTGGAAACACCATATATTTT.

This clonotype was seen once. CDR3 sequence reads: CASSERGGTDTQYF. The CDR3 DNA is TGTGCCAGCAGTGAGCGGGGGGGCACAGATACGCAGTATTTT. The chain employs TRBV6-4 and TRBJ2-3; 8 bases match TRBD2. This CDR3 region has 14 residues. Germline V CDR1 and CDR2: MRHNA, SNTAGT. Germline trimming cut 3 bases from V and 1 base from J; bases unmatched to any gene: 0.

The table lists this clonotype with a few counts. CDR3: CASSPSTPEQYF. CDR3 bases: TGTGCCAGCAGCCCCTCTACGCCGGAGCAGTACTTC. The V and J genes are TRBV11-1 and TRBJ2-7; D not certain. The CDR3 sequence is 12 residues long. Trimming cost V 5 bases and J 7 bases, with 12 bases left between them. CDR1 is SGHAT and CDR2 is FQDESV in the germline V gene (reference sequence).

This chain joins TRBV30 and TRBJ1-4; D is perhaps TRBD1 (5 bases). In germline, CDR1 is GTSNPN, CDR2 SVGIG (reference sequence). This CDR3 is 11 amino acids long. The V end was cut by 8 bases, the J end by 12 bases, with 16 bases between. The CDR3 region has the DNA TGTGCCGCCTCGGGGGGGTTTGAACTGTTTTTT. Translated: CAASGGFELFF. Complete variable domain (other parts from reference TRBV30 and TRBJ1-4): SQTIHQWPATLVQPVGSPLSLECTVEGTSNPNLYWYRQAAGRGLQLLFYSVGIGQISSEVPQNLSASRPQDRQFILSSKKLLLSDSGFYLCAASGGFELFFGSGTQLSVL.

The chain is built from TRBV6-2 or TRBV6-3 and TRBJ1-6; D is unresolved. V lost 4 bases and J lost 0, with 13 bases in between. Per germline, CDR1 MNHEY and CDR2 SVGEGT. This CDR3 has 17 residues. The DNA for the CDR3 is TGTGCCAGCAGTTTTCCCGTAACCGGCTCCTATAATTCACCCCTCCACTTT. It encodes CASSFPVTGSYNSPLHF.

V and J are TRBV6-2 or TRBV6-3 and TRBJ2-7; D is possibly TRBD1 (5 bases). Germline V CDR1 and CDR2: MNHEY, SVGEGT. The CDR3 sequence is 14 residues long. Trimming pared 5 bases from V and 0 bases from J, leaving 11 bases between. This CDR3 is CASSDSPLSYEQYF. CDR3 sequence (DNA): TGTGCCAGCAGTGACAGTCCCCTCTCCTACGAGCAGTACTTC.

Only a few counts were recorded for this clonotype. The J gene is TRBJ1-1, the V gene TRBV13; 10 positions agree with TRBD1. The CDR3 length is 16 residues. The germline V gene encodes CDR1 PRHDT and CDR2 FYEKMQ (reference sequence). The ends lost 5 bases at V and 1 base at J; junction bases unmatched: 7. CDR3 region: CASSPGQGGRNTEAFF. CDR3 sequence (DNA): TGTGCCAGCAGCCCCGGACAGGGGGGGAGGAACACTGAAGCTTTCTTT.

This chain uses TRBV14 with TRBJ1-6; D may be TRBD1 (6 bases). CDR1 and CDR2 (germline): SGHDN, FVKESK. The germline V and J ends were trimmed by 4 bases and 9 bases, with 16 bases remaining between them. This CDR3 region has 15 residues. The CDR3 DNA is TGTGCCAGCAGCCTCCGGCGGGGGGGCGCTTCACCCCTCCACTTT. Its translation is CASSLRRGGASPLHF.

This rearrangement joins TRBV7-6 to TRBJ1-6; maybe TRBD1 (5 bases). In germline, CDR1 is SGHVS, CDR2 FNYEAQ. CDR3 length: 17 amino acids. V was clipped by 1 base and J by 11 bases, with 21 bases between them. The CDR3 spells CASSLGYKGPKGTPLHF. CDR3 bases: TGTGCCAGCAGCTTAGGCTATAAGGGACCCAAAGGGACACCCCTCCACTTT.

J is TRBJ2-1 and V is TRBV10-3; 8 nucleotides match TRBD2. V gave up 6 bases and J gave up 7 bases; unmatched junction bases: 8. CDR1 is ENHRY and CDR2 is SYGVKD in the germline V gene. The length of the CDR3 is 14 residues. CDR3 region: CAIRNGGAGNEQFF. The DNA of the CDR3 is TGTGCCATCAGGAACGGGGGGGCGGGAAATGAGCAGTTCTTC.